The 17 T cell receptor beta chains below come from one sample, sequenced in a study of cytomegalovirus exposure and HLA in healthy donors. Amplification used 60 Vbeta primers and 13 Jbeta primers. Clones were read by immunoSEQ multiplex PCR, and TCRdb kept only the in-frame ones, dropping some. The data show approximately 180,000 clones, approximately 84% seen once. The specimen sequenced was PBMCs. The receptors were gathered from a girl aged 10-17 years in good health and CMV-seropositive.

J is TRBJ1-1 and V is TRBV9; possibly TRBD1 for D (5 bases). Trimming left V 0 bases short and J 2 bases short, with 17 bases between. This CDR3 spans 17 amino acids. Looked up from germline, CDR1 is SGDLS and CDR2 is YYNGEE. The CDR3 region has the DNA TGTGCCAGCAGCGTAGGTGCAGGGTCGCCAATCAACACTGAAGCTTTCTTT. Amino acids: CASSVGAGSPINTEAFF.

CDR3 sequence: CASMVTGSSGANVLTF. For the CDR3, the DNA is TGCGCCAGCATGGTGACAGGGTCCTCTGGGGCCAACGTCCTGACTTTC. V and J are TRBV5-1 and TRBJ2-6; 7 bases are shared with TRBD1. The CDR3 has 16 residues. Germline-derived CDR1 and CDR2 are SGHRS and YFSETQ. Trimming cost V 6 bases and J 0 bases; bases outside gene matches: 6.

V and J are TRBV30 and TRBJ2-1, with D possibly being TRBD1 (6 bases). Germline loops: CDR1 GTSNPN, CDR2 SVGIG (reference sequence). The CDR3 contains 16 residues. Trimming removed 0 bases at V and 3 bases at J, with 15 bases between. The chain's CDR3 is CAWSVRGDRHYNEQFF. The CDR3 DNA sequence: TGTGCCTGGAGTGTACGGGGAGACAGGCACTACAATGAGCAGTTCTTC.

The V and J genes are TRBV5-5 and TRBJ1-1; D gene ambiguous. The CDR3 contains 13 residues. Germline loops: CDR1 SGHKS, CDR2 YYEKEE (reference sequence). Trimming left V 2 bases short and J 0 bases short, with 5 bases between. The DNA of the CDR3 is TGTGCCAGCAGCTTAGACATGAACACTGAAGCTTTCTTT. It yields the protein CASSLDMNTEAFF.

CDR3 in DNA: TGTGCCAGCAGTTTAGAGGGGGATGGGTGGACTGAAGCTTTCTTT. This encodes CASSLEGDGWTEAFF. V is TRBV27 and J is TRBJ1-1; weak D call: TRBD1 (6 bases). This CDR3 region has 15 residues. V gave up 2 bases and J gave up 5 bases, with 15 bases separating them. Germline assignment: CDR1 MNHEY and CDR2 SMNVEV (reference sequence).

This clone was counted a single time. The chain uses TRBV7-8 and TRBJ1-1; D may be TRBD1 (5 bases). CDR1 and CDR2 from the germline V gene are SGHVS and FQNEAQ. Trimming removed 6 bases from V and 3 bases from J, with 17 bases in between. The CDR3 has 15 residues. The CDR3 region is CASSLTQGGYTEAFF. DNA for the CDR3: TGTGCCAGCAGTCTTACGCAGGGAGGGTACACTGAAGCTTTCTTT. The whole variable domain, filled in from reference TRBV7-8 and TRBJ1-1, reads GAGVSQSPRYKVAKRGQDVALRCDPISGHVSLFWYQQALGQGPEFLTYFQNEAQLDKSGLPSDRFFAERPEGSVSTLKIQRTQQEDSAVYLCASSLTQGGYTEAFFGQGTRLTVV.

The genes are TRBV11-2 and TRBJ1-2; D is possibly TRBD1 (6 bases). V was cut by 3 bases and J by 8 bases, with 22 bases left in between. The V gene's germline CDR1 is SGHAT and CDR2 FQNNGV. This CDR3 has 16 amino acids. The CDR3 reads CASSLVLTGTMRGYTF. The CDR3 region has the DNA TGTGCCAGCAGCTTGGTACTTACCGGGACAATGAGGGGCTACACCTTC.

This clone occurred a few times. The V and J genes are TRBV29-1 and TRBJ2-1; D perhaps matches TRBD2 (5 bases). The CDR3 totals 10 residues. V was clipped by 5 bases and J by 7 bases, with 6 bases between them. Germline-derived CDR1 and CDR2 are SQVTM and ANQGSEA. The CDR3 DNA reads TGCAGCGTTCGGGGAAATGAGCAGTTCTTC. This translates into CSVRGNEQFF.

V and J are TRBV28 and TRBJ2-7; D not certain. Germline assignment: CDR1 MDHEN and CDR2 SYDVKM. CDR3 length: 13 residues. Between the trimmed V and J ends, which lost 6 bases and 3 bases, there was a span of 12 bases. CDR3 DNA: TGTGCCAGCAGCCCTGACATCGGCTACGAGCAGTACTTC. Encoded protein: CASSPDIGYEQYF.

The V call is TRBV6-1, the J call TRBJ1-1, with 7 bases identical to TRBD1. This CDR3 has 14 amino acids. The germline gives CDR1 MNHNS, CDR2 SASEGT. V lost 4 bases to trimming and J lost 1 base; unmatched junction nucleotides: 3. The CDR3 DNA reads as TGTGCCAGCAGTGCGGGGACAGAGAACACTGAAGCTTTCTTT. Amino acid sequence: CASSAGTENTEAFF.

The V gene is TRBV5-1, the J gene TRBJ2-7; TRBD2 might be the D (5 bases). Germline V gene data show CDR1 as SGHRS and CDR2 as YFSETQ. There are 11 residues in the CDR3. Trimming removed 3 bases at V and 6 bases at J, with 7 bases between. The CDR3 DNA follows: TGCGCCAGCAGCTCGGCGGGCGAGCAGTACTTC. Amino acids: CASSSAGEQYF.

This chain uses TRBV4-2 with TRBJ2-2; 13 nucleotides align to TRBD2. This CDR3 spans 17 amino acids. Germline CDR1 LGHNA, CDR2 YNFKEQ. The junction had 2 bases not matched to a gene; V was cut back by 4 bases and J by 0 bases. The CDR3 protein is CASSLLAGGSNTGELFF. CDR3 sequence (DNA): TGTGCCAGCAGCCTACTAGCGGGGGGGTCGAACACCGGGGAGCTGTTTTTT.

CDR3 amino acids: CSVGETRRSPRAEAFF. For the CDR3, the DNA is TGCAGCGTGGGTGAGACGCGTAGATCTCCGAGGGCTGAAGCTTTCTTT. The rearrangement uses TRBV29-1 and TRBJ1-1; D unresolved. The CDR3 covers 16 residues. The germline V and J ends were trimmed by 6 bases and 6 bases, with 26 bases remaining between them. Germline V lookup: CDR1 SQVTM, CDR2 ANQGSEA.

The J gene is TRBJ1-1, the V gene TRBV5-1; D remains ambiguous. The V gene's germline CDR1 is SGHRS and CDR2 YFSETQ. CDR3 length: 14 amino acids. With 3 bases removed from V and 7 bases from J, the gap between germline ends came to 16 bases. CDR3 coding DNA: TGCGCCAGCAGCTCACAATGGGCTATGGATGAAGCTTTCTTT. It specifies CASSSQWAMDEAFF.

This chain joins TRBV7-6 and TRBJ2-7; 8 positions agree with TRBD2. There are 14 residues in the CDR3. V was pared by 5 bases and J by 2 bases, with 5 bases of the junction left unmatched. CDR1 SGHVS and CDR2 FNYEAQ come from the germline V gene. The CDR3 sequence is CASSPGGGTYEQYF. CDR3 DNA: TGTGCCAGCAGCCCCGGGGGGGGGACCTACGAGCAGTACTTC.

This chain joins TRBV6-1 and TRBJ2-5; D is unresolved. Trimming pared 7 bases from V and 11 bases from J, leaving 8 bases between. Germline CDR1 reads MNHNS; CDR2 reads SASEGT. The CDR3 is 9 amino acids. The CDR3: CASTKEQYF. CDR3 coding DNA: TGTGCCAGCACTAAAGAGCAGTACTTC.

This chain connects TRBV7-6 to TRBJ1-1; 7 bases fit TRBD1. V gave up 1 base and J gave up 5 bases; unmatched junction bases: 7. Looked up from germline, CDR1 is SGHVS and CDR2 is FNYEAQ. CDR3 length: 15 residues. CDR3 residues: CASSLGAQGVTEAFF. The CDR3, as DNA: TGTGCCAGCAGCTTAGGCGCTCAGGGGGTGACTGAAGCTTTCTTT.